Described below is a single T cell receptor beta chain sequence and its context. No antigen is known for it. Base-call qualities are not available, and no considerably larger clone is one nucleotide away. Collaborating institutions collected whole blood in K2EDTA tubes following their own protocols. Collaborator samples were shipped for TCRbeta analysis as frozen whole blood, isolated PBMCs, or DNA extracted from either sample type. TCRbeta CDR3 regions were amplified from genomic DNA using the immunoSEQ Assay, a bias-controlled multiplex PCR. In the authors' own workflow: Within the assay, amplification of reference gene primers was used to estimate how many nucleated cells each sample contained. Sequence reads were collapsed and filtered to measure the absolute abundance of every unique TCRbeta CDR3 rearrangement. For each sample, productive Simpson clonality was calculated as the square root of Simpson's diversity index over productive rearrangements. TCRdb mirrors the immuneACCESS table, restricted to in-frame sequences. Some clones are absent from its copies; in checked studies, under half trace to an unresolved V gene, and the reason for the others is unknown. Clonal size and the V and J genes are those of that table, whereas D and trimming came from the DNA. The sample table contains 250,000 to 350,000 clones; only one count was recorded for 80% to 90% of them. About 3% of the sample is taken by the ten largest.

The CDR3 goes from the cysteine to the phenylalanine over 14 residues. CDR3 DNA is the only sequence kept; it has 42 bases, read in frame from the first base. Deletion took 0 bases off V and 1 base off J, with a span of 6 bases between the germline ends. CDR1 and CDR2 are drawn from the germline V gene: LGHNA, YNFKEQ. This sample is drawn from a study of blood T cell repertoires in COVID-19 (dated by TCRdb to 2020 to 2022). In terms of the full investigation: Samples covering the acute and convalescent phases of COVID-19 were provided by collaborators in the United States, Italy and Spain. Nearly every sample came with metadata listing a de-identified subject ID, COVID-19 status, age in years and sex. Deeply sampled blood TCRbeta repertoires from subjects exposed to, actively infected with, or recovered from COVID-19 were included in the dataset. Samples were obtained from the ongoing ImmuneRACE study (first 160 participants) and from 1,200 or so subjects provided by 6 global collaborators. A freely available public database, intended as a resource for researchers studying the immune response to SARS-CoV-2, is where the repertoires were released. The material from the prospective study consisted of cDNA or gDNA derived from T cells, B-cell-depleted T cells, or PBMCs. Where HLA class I and class II types were available, the types were taken from metadata supplied by the sample provider, not from assay-based typing. On the study overall, not on this receptor specifically: The quantity of clinical and demographic metadata differed by source and by participant and was supplied without curation.

Sequenced material: peripheral blood. This TCR derives from a woman aged 25 to 45 with active or convalescent COVID-19. The V gene is TRBV4-2 and the J gene is TRBJ1-1; too little of a D gene remains to name it. The sequenced DNA is TGTGCCAGCAGCCAAGAGTCGAGGAACACTGAAGCTTTCTTT. Its amino acids are CASSQESRNTEAFF.